These 16 T cell receptor beta chains share one sample of origin, sequenced in a study of cytomegalovirus exposure and HLA in healthy donors. PCR used 60 Vbeta primers and 13 Jbeta primers. The protocol was immunoSEQ multiplex PCR, while the TCRdb copy is restricted to in-frame clones and leaves out a portion. Here the sample spans around 140,000 clones, over 65% being singletons. Sequences were obtained from PBMCs. The receptors stem from a female donor in good health and CMV-seronegative.

The V call is TRBV7-2, the J call TRBJ2-3; the match to TRBD2 covers 11 bases. Trimming removed 5 bases from V and 5 bases from J; junction bases left unmatched: 9. Germline CDR1 is SGHTA and CDR2 is FQGNSA. The CDR3 has 16 amino acids. The CDR3 is CASSPRGTSGRDTQYF. DNA for the CDR3: TGTGCCAGCAGCCCCCGAGGAACTAGCGGGAGAGATACGCAGTATTTT.

This clone was found a few times. This sequence joins TRBV7-8 and TRBJ1-5, with D tentatively TRBD1 (5 bases). Germline V CDR1 and CDR2: SGHVS, FQNEAQ. V lost 7 bases to trimming and J lost 6 bases, with 13 bases between them. This CDR3 spans 13 amino acids. The CDR3 nucleotides are TGTGCCAGCACCCAGGGTTCTACTCAGCCCCAGCATTTT. It codes for CASTQGSTQPQHF.

The chain carries TRBV7-2 and TRBJ1-5; 8 positions match TRBD1. Germline values: CDR1 SGHTA, CDR2 FQGNSA. The CDR3 is 14 amino acids. With V trimmed by 5 bases and J by 4 bases, 4 bases remained unmatched. The CDR3 DNA follows: TGTGCCAGCAGCCTCACAGGGGGAAATCAGCCCCAGCATTTT. Translating gives CASSLTGGNQPQHF.

This rearrangement joins TRBV11-2 to TRBJ1-6; a possible D gene is TRBD1 (6 bases). This CDR3 is built from 15 residues. From germline, CDR1 is SGHAT and CDR2 FQNNGV. Trimming left V 1 base short and J 7 bases short, with 11 bases between. Here the CDR3 DNA reads TGTGCCAGCAGCTTAGTAGTCAGGGGCAATTCACCCCTCCACTTT. Encoded protein: CASSLVVRGNSPLHF. Variable domain in full (rest from reference TRBV11-2 and TRBJ1-6): EAGVAQSPRYKIIEKRQSVAFWCNPISGHATLYWYQQILGQGPKLLIQFQNNGVVDDSQLPKDRFSAERLKGVDSTLKIQPAKLEDSAVYLCASSLVVRGNSPLHFGNGTRLTVT.

This clone was seen only once. V gene TRBV6-1 combines with J gene TRBJ1-2; 7 bases map to TRBD1. The CDR3 consists of 13 residues. The ends lost 6 bases at V and 8 bases at J; junction bases unmatched: 9. CDR1 is MNHNS and CDR2 is SASEGT in the germline V gene. CDR3 loop: CASRLTGVDGYTF. The CDR3, as DNA: TGTGCCAGCAGATTAACAGGGGTAGACGGCTACACCTTC.

The CDR3 DNA reads TGTGCCAGCAGCGTAGCGGGTAGCGGGAGGAGGGAAGAGACCCAGTACTTC. This encodes CASSVAGSGRREETQYF. The chain links TRBV9 to TRBJ2-5; 10 nucleotides line up with TRBD2. The junction had 8 bases not matched to a gene; V was cut back by 0 bases and J by 3 bases. The germline V gene encodes CDR1 SGDLS and CDR2 YYNGEE. This CDR3 has 17 amino acids.

V and J are TRBV18 and TRBJ1-2, with D possibly TRBD1 on 6 matching bases. Trimming stripped 4 bases from V and 6 bases from J, with 9 bases between. The CDR3 consists of 12 residues. Germline V gene sequence: CDR1 KGHSH, CDR2 LQKENI. The CDR3 DNA sequence: TGTGCCAGCTCACTCAGGGACAATGGCTACACCTTC. Its translation: CASSLRDNGYTF. The variable domain in full, with the rest retrieved from reference TRBV18 and TRBJ1-2, is NAGVMQNPRHLVRRRGQEARLRCSPMKGHSHVYWYRQLPEEGLKFMVYLQKENIIDESGMPKERFSAEFPKEGPSILRIQQVVRGDSAAYFCASSLRDNGYTFGSGTRLTVV.

This clone appeared a single time. The gene calls are TRBV19 and TRBJ1-5; 9 bases agree with TRBD1. The junction had 3 bases not matched to a gene; V was cut back by 3 bases and J by 3 bases. CDR1 and CDR2 from the germline V gene are LNHDA and SQIVND (reference sequence). This CDR3 is built from 15 residues. The CDR3 protein is CASSMDRGPNQPQHF. CDR3 sequence (DNA): TGTGCCAGTAGTATGGACAGGGGCCCCAATCAGCCCCAGCATTTT.

The V and J genes are TRBV19 and TRBJ1-4; D is perhaps TRBD1 (5 bases). The CDR3 is 16 residues long. Germline V lookup: CDR1 LNHDA, CDR2 SQIVND (reference sequence). Between the trimmed V and J ends, which lost 4 bases and 3 bases, there was a span of 15 bases. CDR3 loop: CASSTGGSGSNEKLFF. In DNA, the CDR3 is TGTGCCAGTAGTACCGGGGGAAGTGGATCTAATGAAAAACTGTTTTTT.

This rearrangement joins TRBV19 to TRBJ1-2; 11 positions match TRBD1. Germline CDR1 LNHDA, CDR2 SQIVND (reference sequence). This CDR3 contains 14 residues. The J segment lost 3 bases and the V segment lost 7 bases, leaving 4 bases of the junction unmatched. The CDR3, as DNA: TGTGCCAGTACCCGGACAGGGGGCTACTATGGCTACACCTTC. Its protein product is CASTRTGGYYGYTF.

CDR3 residues: CATSNAAGEVGELFF. The CDR3 DNA reads TGTGCCACCAGCAACGCGGCAGGGGAAGTGGGGGAGCTGTTTTTT. The chain carries TRBV15 and TRBJ2-2, with D maybe TRBD1 (6 bases). Trimming took off 4 bases at V and 8 bases at J, with 17 bases between the two ends. The CDR3 is 15 residues long. Looked up from germline, CDR1 is LNHNV and CDR2 is YYDKDF (reference sequence).

The gene calls are TRBV5-1 and TRBJ2-2, with D perhaps matching TRBD2 (5 bases). V gave up 1 base and J gave up 6 bases, with 10 bases separating them. Germline loops: CDR1 SGHRS, CDR2 YFSETQ. The CDR3 length is 14 residues. The CDR3, as DNA: TGCGCCAGCAGCTTGAGGGAGTTGCCCGGGGAGCTGTTTTTT. It encodes CASSLRELPGELFF.

The sample holds a few counts of this clone. The rearrangement joins TRBV27 to TRBJ2-3; D may be TRBD2 (6 bases). Trimming left V 2 bases short and J 3 bases short, with 12 bases between. CDR3 size: 15 residues. The germline gives CDR1 MNHEY, CDR2 SMNVEV (reference sequence). CDR3 amino acids: CASSLGGAWTDTQYF. CDR3 nucleotides: TGTGCCAGCAGTTTAGGCGGGGCCTGGACAGATACGCAGTATTTT.

The rearrangement links TRBV7-2 to TRBJ2-5; TRBD2 might be the D (5 bases). With 0 bases removed from V and 4 bases from J, the gap between germline ends came to 15 bases. CDR3 size: 16 residues. Germline V gene lookup returns CDR1 SGHTA and CDR2 FQGNSA. The CDR3 DNA sequence: TGTGCCAGCAGCTTAGCCTGGATGGGGAGCGCAGAGACCCAGTACTTC. This gives the protein CASSLAWMGSAETQYF.

The genes are TRBV6-5 and TRBJ2-7; 7 bases are shared with TRBD1. This CDR3 is 15 amino acids long. V gave up 2 bases and J gave up 3 bases; unmatched junction bases: 7. Per the germline V gene, CDR1 is MNHEY and CDR2 is SVGAGI. CDR3 DNA: TGTGCCAGCAGTTACGGGACAGCCGGTCACTACGAGCAGTACTTC. This gives the protein CASSYGTAGHYEQYF.

V gene TRBV29-1 combines with J gene TRBJ2-5, with unresolved D. V was shortened by 4 bases and J by 0 bases, with 9 bases between the two germline ends. The CDR3 extends over 13 amino acids. Germline V lookup: CDR1 SQVTM, CDR2 ANQGSEA. CDR3 residues: CSVVPGYQETQYF. The CDR3 coding sequence is TGCAGCGTTGTTCCAGGTTACCAAGAGACCCAGTACTTC.